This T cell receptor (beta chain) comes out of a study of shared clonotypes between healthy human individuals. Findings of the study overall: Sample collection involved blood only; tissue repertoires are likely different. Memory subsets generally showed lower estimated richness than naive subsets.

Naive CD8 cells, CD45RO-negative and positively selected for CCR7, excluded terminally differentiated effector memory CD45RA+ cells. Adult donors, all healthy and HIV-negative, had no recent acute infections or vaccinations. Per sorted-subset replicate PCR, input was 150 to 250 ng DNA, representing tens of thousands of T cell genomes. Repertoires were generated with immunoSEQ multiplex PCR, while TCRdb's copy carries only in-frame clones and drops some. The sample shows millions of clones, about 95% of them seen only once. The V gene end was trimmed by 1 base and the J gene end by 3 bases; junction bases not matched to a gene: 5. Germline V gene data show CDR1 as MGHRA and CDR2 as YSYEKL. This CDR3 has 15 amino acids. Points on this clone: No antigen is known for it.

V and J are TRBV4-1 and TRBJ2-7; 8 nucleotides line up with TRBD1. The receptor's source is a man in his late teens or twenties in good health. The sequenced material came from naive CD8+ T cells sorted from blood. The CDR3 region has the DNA TGCGCCAGCAGCCAAGGGCAGGGGGCCAACTACGAGCAGTACTTC. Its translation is CASSQGQGANYEQYF.